The 16 T cell receptor beta chains presented below share a single source sample, sequenced in a study of control samples from healthy donors and cancer patients. Measured with immunoSEQ multiplex PCR; TCRdb has only the in-frame clones, and not every one. The repertoire holds some 37,000 clones, 80% to 95% seen once, with less than 4.5% in the top ten. The sequenced sample consisted of blood. The source of these receptors is a woman in her forties or fifties in good health.

In nucleotides, the CDR3 is TGCGCCAGCAGCCAAGTGGTTCCCGGGGAGCTGTTTTTT. This codes for CASSQVVPGELFF. This sequence joins TRBV4-3 and TRBJ2-2; D gene uncertain. V gave up 1 base and J gave up 6 bases, with 6 bases separating them. The germline gives CDR1 LGHNA, CDR2 YSLEER. This CDR3 comprises 13 residues.

The chain couples TRBV7-9 to TRBJ2-5, with 10 nucleotides matching TRBD2. In germline, CDR1 is SEHNR, CDR2 FQNEAQ (reference sequence). The CDR3 is 16 residues long. V lost 7 bases to trimming and J lost 4 bases; unmatched junction nucleotides: 12. Here the CDR3 reads CASTFAGPSGGETQYF. The CDR3 DNA sequence: TGTGCCAGCACCTTCGCCGGGCCTAGCGGGGGAGAGACCCAGTACTTC. Full variable domain (missing parts from reference TRBV7-9 and TRBJ2-5): DTGVSQNPRHKITKRGQNVTFRCDPISEHNRLYWYRQTLGQGPEFLTYFQNEAQLEKSRLLSDRFSAERPKGSFSTLEIQRTEQGDSAMYLCASTFAGPSGGETQYFGPGTRLLVL.

The V and J genes are TRBV10-3 and TRBJ1-1; D is uncertain. Germline V CDR1 and CDR2: ENHRY, SYGVKD. The CDR3 is 15 residues long. Trimming left V 0 bases short and J 1 base short, with 9 bases between. CDR3 sequence (DNA): TGTGCCATCAGTGAGTCTAGATGGGAGAACACTGAAGCTTTCTTT. It is translated as CAISESRWENTEAFF.

The chain has TRBV6-6 and TRBJ1-5; 8 bases line up with TRBD1. In germline, CDR1 is MNHNY, CDR2 SVGAGI (reference sequence). The CDR3 covers 15 residues. V was pared by 4 bases and J by 0 bases, with 2 bases of the junction left unmatched. CDR3 loop: CASSSTGVSNQPQHF. CDR3 in DNA: TGTGCCAGCAGTTCGACAGGGGTTAGCAATCAGCCCCAGCATTTT.

This clone was counted a few times. V and J are TRBV7-9 and TRBJ1-3, with D uncertain. Germline CDR1 SEHNR, CDR2 FQNEAQ (reference sequence). Trimming removed 5 bases from V and 1 base from J, with 12 bases in between. The CDR3 totals 15 residues. The CDR3 loop reads CASSPGLLSGNTIYF. Here the CDR3 DNA reads TGTGCCAGCAGCCCCGGGTTACTTTCTGGAAACACCATATATTTT. Using reference TRBV7-9 and TRBJ1-3 for the parts outside the CDR3, the full variable domain is DTGVSQNPRHKITKRGQNVTFRCDPISEHNRLYWYRQTLGQGPEFLTYFQNEAQLEKSRLLSDRFSAERPKGSFSTLEIQRTEQGDSAMYLCASSPGLLSGNTIYFGEGSWLTVV.

The J gene is TRBJ1-4, the V gene TRBV6-5; 7 nucleotides align to TRBD1. V trimming: 0 bases; J trimming: 4 bases; junction bases outside the gene matches: 2. The CDR3 loop spans 15 amino acids. Germline-derived CDR1 and CDR2 are MNHEY and SVGAGI. Here the CDR3 DNA reads TGTGCCAGCAGTTACTCGACAGGGCGTAATGAAAAACTGTTTTTT. This translates into CASSYSTGRNEKLFF.

The V and J genes are TRBV29-1 and TRBJ2-7, with 11 positions matching TRBD1. CDR3 length: 14 amino acids. J lost 1 base, V lost 6 bases, and 5 bases had no gene match. Germline CDR1 is SQVTM and CDR2 is ANQGSEA. CDR3 DNA sequence: TGCAGCGTCACAGGGACAGGGGGATCCTACGAGCAGTACTTC. This codes for CSVTGTGGSYEQYF.

This sequence joins TRBV13 and TRBJ1-2, with D possibly matching TRBD1 (6 bases). From germline, CDR1 is PRHDT and CDR2 FYEKMQ (reference sequence). The CDR3 has 15 residues. The V end was cut by 4 bases, the J end by 0 bases, with 12 bases between. CDR3 DNA: TGTGCCAGCAGCTCAGGACAGTATGCTAACTATGGCTACACCTTC. This codes for CASSSGQYANYGYTF. The whole variable domain, remainder taken from reference TRBV13 and TRBJ1-2, is AAGVIQSPRHLIKEKRETATLKCYPIPRHDTVYWYQQGPGQDPQFLISFYEKMQSDKGSIPDRFSAQQFSDYHSELNMSSLELGDSALYFCASSSGQYANYGYTFGSGTRLTVV.

The J gene is TRBJ2-3, the V gene TRBV4-3; a weak D match, TRBD2 (6 bases). The germline CDR1 and CDR2 sequences are LGHNA and YSLEER. The CDR3 has 13 amino acids. The germline V and J ends were trimmed by 1 base and 8 bases, with 10 bases remaining between them. Here the CDR3 reads CASSQGRVGTQYF. DNA for the CDR3: TGCGCCAGCAGCCAAGGGAGGGTAGGTACGCAGTATTTT.

CDR3 coding DNA: TGCGCCAGCAGCTTACTAGCGGGGGGCCCCTACGAGCAGTACTTC. Its translation: CASSLLAGGPYEQYF. This rearrangement joins TRBV5-1 to TRBJ2-7, with TRBD2 identical over 12 bases. Germline V gene sequence: CDR1 SGHRS, CDR2 YFSETQ. J was trimmed by 2 bases and V by 2 bases; bases with no gene match: 2. The CDR3 sequence is 15 residues long.

The chain uses TRBV24-1 and TRBJ1-4; 7 nucleotides align to TRBD1. J was trimmed by 8 bases and V by 4 bases; bases with no gene match: 9. The CDR3 loop spans 15 amino acids. CDR1 and CDR2 from the germline V gene are KGHDR and SFDVKD. The CDR3 region is CATSDITGTAEKLFF. CDR3 bases: TGTGCCACCAGTGACATTACCGGGACAGCCGAAAAACTGTTTTTT.

The rearrangement joins TRBV24-1 to TRBJ2-1; no clear D. The germline V gene has CDR1 KGHDR and CDR2 SFDVKD. Trimming removed 4 bases from V and 4 bases from J, with 4 bases in between. The CDR3 is 12 residues long. The CDR3 sequence is CATSDPYNEQFF. Here the CDR3 DNA reads TGTGCCACCAGTGACCCGTACAATGAGCAGTTCTTC.

The chain employs TRBV7-3 and TRBJ1-1; unclear D gene. From germline, CDR1 is SGHTA and CDR2 FQGTGA. The CDR3 has 13 residues. V lost 6 bases and J 3 bases, leaving 11 bases between the germline ends. CDR3 loop: CASRRRVDTEAFF. The CDR3, as DNA: TGTGCCAGCAGACGAAGGGTGGACACTGAAGCTTTCTTT.

The CDR3 nucleotides are TGTGCCAGCAGCCCTCCGTTCGGAAACACCATATATTTT. Encoded protein: CASSPPFGNTIYF. J is TRBJ1-3 and V is TRBV5-4, with no clear D. Trimming stripped 4 bases from V and 4 bases from J, with 9 bases between. The germline V gene encodes CDR1 SGHNT and CDR2 YYREEE (reference sequence). The CDR3 has 13 amino acids.

This clone was recorded a few times. This rearrangement joins TRBV7-2 to TRBJ1-3; no clear D gene. The germline V and J ends were trimmed by 3 bases and 2 bases, with 8 bases remaining between them. Germline CDR1 reads SGHTA; CDR2 reads FQGNSA. The CDR3 length is 14 residues. The CDR3 sequence: CASSFVSPGNTIYF. The CDR3 DNA is TGTGCCAGCAGCTTTGTTAGCCCTGGAAACACCATATATTTT.

The V call is TRBV27, the J call TRBJ1-5; D may be TRBD1 (6 bases). V lost 3 bases, J lost 3 bases, and 15 bases lay in between. This CDR3 region has 16 residues. CDR1 is MNHEY and CDR2 is SMNVEV in the germline V gene (reference sequence). Here the CDR3 reads CASSLLAGGLNQPQHF. DNA of the CDR3: TGTGCCAGCAGTTTGTTGGCGGGGGGCCTCAATCAGCCCCAGCATTTT.